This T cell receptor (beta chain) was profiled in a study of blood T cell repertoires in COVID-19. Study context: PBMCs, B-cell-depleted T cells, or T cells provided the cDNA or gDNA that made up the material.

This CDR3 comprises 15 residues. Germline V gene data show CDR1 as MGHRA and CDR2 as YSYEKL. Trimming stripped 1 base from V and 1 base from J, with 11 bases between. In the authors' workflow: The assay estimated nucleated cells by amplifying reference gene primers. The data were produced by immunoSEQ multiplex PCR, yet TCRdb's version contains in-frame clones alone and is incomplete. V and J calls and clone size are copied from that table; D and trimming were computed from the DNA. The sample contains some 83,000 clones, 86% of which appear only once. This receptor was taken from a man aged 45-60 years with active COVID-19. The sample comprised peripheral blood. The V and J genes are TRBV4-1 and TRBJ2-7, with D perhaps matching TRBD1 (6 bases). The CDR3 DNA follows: TGCGCCAGCAGCCAAGGACAGGTAGAGTCCTACGAGCAGTACTTC. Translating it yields CASSQGQVESYEQYF.